This TCR beta chain was identified in a study of T-cell reconstitution after alpha-beta-depleted transplantation in children. Preparing the TCRbeta library involved the use of unique molecular identifiers. In TCRdb, the PCR reads were re-called with MiXCR into one record per CDR3 protein. This sample yields more than 250,000 distinct CDR3 sequences, of which 9.9% are seen a single time; over 9% belongs to the top ten. V lost 1 base and J lost 6, with 10 bases in between. CDR3 length: 14 amino acids. Germline CDR1 KGHSH, CDR2 LQKENI. This specimen was PBMCs from the stem cell graft donor, taken from the stem cell graft. V usage is TRBV18 and J usage is TRBJ2-1, with D perhaps TRBD1 or TRBD2 (5 bases each). The receptor comes from a human donor who donated a stem cell graft to a child with SCID. The CDR3 region is CASSPLRDGNEQFF. CDR3 DNA sequence: TGTGCCAGCTCACCACTTAGGGACGGCAATGAGCAGTTCTTC.